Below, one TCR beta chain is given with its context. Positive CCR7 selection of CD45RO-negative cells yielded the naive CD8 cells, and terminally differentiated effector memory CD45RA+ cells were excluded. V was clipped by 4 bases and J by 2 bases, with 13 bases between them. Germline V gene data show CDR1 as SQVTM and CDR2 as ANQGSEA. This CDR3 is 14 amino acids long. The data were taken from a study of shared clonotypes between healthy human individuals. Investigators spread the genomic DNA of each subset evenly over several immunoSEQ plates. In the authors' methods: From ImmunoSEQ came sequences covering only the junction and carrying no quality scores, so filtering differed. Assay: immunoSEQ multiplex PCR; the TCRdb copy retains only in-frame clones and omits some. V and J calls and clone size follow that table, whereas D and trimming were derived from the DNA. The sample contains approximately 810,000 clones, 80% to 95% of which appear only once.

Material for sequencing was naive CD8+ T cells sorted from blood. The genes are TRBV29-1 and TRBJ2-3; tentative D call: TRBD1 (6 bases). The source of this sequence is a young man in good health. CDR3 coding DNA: TGCAGCGTTGGTAGGGACACCGACACAGATACGCAGTATTTT. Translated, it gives CSVGRDTDTDTQYF.